The clone carrying this T cell receptor beta chain was recorded many times. As yet, its antigen is unknown. Germline and junction disagree at one end, which may indicate a read error. Time point given: technical triplicate 2. The cell input for sorted libraries was approximately 1 million, and those cells were CD4+ or CD8+ T cells. As for the cDNA, it was generated by 5'RACE with 10-nucleotide random UMIs. Every sequencing run drew on 15-18 subjects and yielded over 170 million TCR-beta sequences. TCRdb recomputed calls from the 5' RACE reads with MiXCR, one row per CDR3 protein. The sample lists more than 30,000 distinct CDR3 sequences; about an eighth were seen once. The data derive from a study of neurological immune-mediated disorders. Study-level results: In HTLV-1-associated myelopathy, TCR clonal expansion was greatest, and in multiple sclerosis it was least, below healthy controls.

The CDR3 spans 14 residues. CDR1 SSHAT and CDR2 FNYEAQ come from the germline V gene (reference sequence). The receptor was isolated from a female donor with HTLV-1-associated myelopathy (HAM/TSP). The sample comprised CD4+ T cells from blood. The chain combines TRBV7-7 with TRBJ2-1; D is perhaps TRBD2 (6 bases). CDR3: CASSHLLGTGEQFF. In DNA form, the CDR3 reads TGTGCTAGCAGCCACTTACTAGGGACTGGTGAGCAGTTCTTC.